Presented here are 14 T cell receptor beta chains from one specimen sequenced in a study of blood T cell repertoires in COVID-19. The assay was immunoSEQ multiplex PCR, and TCRdb's table has in-frame clones only and misses some. Here the sample spans under 400,000 clones, approximately 89% being singletons. The sample was peripheral blood. The receptor set was obtained from a woman in her sixties with COVID-19, enrolled during active disease.

This clone was seen a few times. The rearrangement links TRBV3-1 (or the pseudogene TRBV3-2) to TRBJ2-7, with D tentatively TRBD2 (6 bases). With 0 bases removed from V and 4 bases from J, the gap between germline ends came to 13 bases. This CDR3 is 15 amino acids long. Germline lookup yields CDR1 LGHDT and CDR2 YNNKEL (reference sequence). CDR3 sequence (DNA): TGTGCCAGCAGCCAAGATTGGGACTCTCCGTACGAGCAGTACTTC. Residues: CASSQDWDSPYEQYF.

This clone is a singleton in its sample. The chain has TRBV7-2 and TRBJ1-4, with 7 bases matching TRBD1. This CDR3 contains 13 residues. Germline V lookup: CDR1 SGHTA, CDR2 FQGNSA. Germline trimming cut 4 bases from V and 5 bases from J; bases unmatched to any gene: 1. DNA for the CDR3: TGTGCCAGCAGCTGGGGACAGAATGAAAAACTGTTTTTT. Protein: CASSWGQNEKLFF. The full variable domain, completed using reference TRBV7-2 and TRBJ1-4, is GAGVSQSPSNKVTEKGKDVELRCDPISGHTALYWYRQSLGQGLEFLIYFQGNSAPDKSGLPSDRFSAERTGGSVSTLTIQRTQQEDSAVYLCASSWGQNEKLFFGSGTQLSVL.

The genes are TRBV4-1 and TRBJ1-5; 8 nucleotides match TRBD1. Germline trimming cut 1 base from V and 5 bases from J; bases unmatched to any gene: 7. Germline values: CDR1 MGHRA, CDR2 YSYEKL. This CDR3 has 16 amino acids. The CDR3, as DNA: TGCGCCAGCAGCCAAGGACAGGGGCCTATCCATCAGCCCCAGCATTTT. Translating gives CASSQGQGPIHQPQHF.

The chain links TRBV28 to TRBJ1-2; tentative D call: TRBD1 (6 bases). CDR3 length: 16 amino acids. Germline V CDR1 and CDR2: MDHEN, SYDVKM. Trimming took 5 bases from V and 0 from J, leaving 16 bases between them. CDR3 sequence reads: CASSSPPGEPNYGYTF. CDR3 DNA sequence: TGTGCCAGCAGTAGCCCCCCAGGGGAGCCTAACTATGGCTACACCTTC.

This chain joins TRBV9 and TRBJ2-1, with TRBD1 matching 9 bases. Germline V gives CDR1 SGDLS, CDR2 YYNGEE. The CDR3 has 17 residues. V trimming: 6 bases; J trimming: 4 bases; junction bases outside the gene matches: 14. The CDR3, as DNA: TGTGCCAGCACCTCCCGGACAGGGGTAGTTGGGTACAATGAGCAGTTCTTC. Protein sequence: CASTSRTGVVGYNEQFF.

This clone occurred once. The rearrangement joins TRBV6-5 to TRBJ2-7; 7 bases line up with TRBD1. J lost 4 bases, V lost 4 bases, and 7 bases had no gene match. This CDR3 region has 14 residues. Per the germline V gene, CDR1 is MNHEY and CDR2 is SVGAGI. The CDR3 DNA reads as TGTGCCAGCAGTTTTTACAGGGGTTTTTACGAGCAGTACTTC. Its translation is CASSFYRGFYEQYF.

The chain is built from TRBV5-6 and TRBJ1-2, with TRBD1 identical over 9 bases. The CDR3 length is 15 residues. Germline V gene lookup returns CDR1 SGHDT and CDR2 YYEEEE. Losses at the gene ends were 3 bases for V and 4 bases for J; bases not matched to a gene: 7. For the CDR3, the DNA is TGTGCCAGCAGCTCAGGACAGGGGAGCAGCTATGGCTACACCTTC. Translation gives CASSSGQGSSYGYTF.

The rearrangement uses TRBV2 and TRBJ1-1; D may be TRBD1 (6 bases). V lost 6 bases to trimming and J lost 8 bases, with 19 bases between them. The CDR3 consists of 14 residues. From germline, CDR1 is SNHLY and CDR2 FYNNEI. CDR3 loop: CASSDDRLTSEAFF. CDR3 DNA sequence: TGTGCCAGCAGCGATGACAGGCTTACTTCCGAAGCTTTCTTT.

The chain carries TRBV5-5 and TRBJ1-2, with a weak D call TRBD1 (5 bases). The CDR3 has 16 amino acids. V lost 0 bases to trimming and J lost 5 bases, with 17 bases between them. The germline CDR1 and CDR2 sequences are SGHKS and YYEKEE (reference sequence). The CDR3 DNA sequence: TGTGCCAGCAGCTTGGTGGACGGCCCCCAGGGTTATGGCTACACCTTC. Its protein is CASSLVDGPQGYGYTF.

The genes are TRBV28 and TRBJ1-5; D may be TRBD1 (6 bases). Germline-derived CDR1 and CDR2 are MDHEN and SYDVKM. The CDR3 is made up of 15 amino acids. Trimming stripped 4 bases from V and 0 bases from J, with 10 bases between. The CDR3 here is CASSSTGVSNQPQHF. The CDR3 nucleotides read TGTGCCAGCAGTTCGACAGGAGTTAGCAATCAGCCCCAGCATTTT.

V and J are TRBV5-1 and TRBJ1-2, with D possibly being TRBD1 (5 bases). Germline V CDR1 and CDR2: SGHRS, YFSETQ. V was clipped by 5 bases and J by 4 bases, with 24 bases between them. This CDR3 contains 17 residues. In DNA, the CDR3 is TGCGCCAGCAGGCGTTTAGATTCGGGGGTAGCGGGCTATGGCTACACCTTC. Residues: CASRRLDSGVAGYGYTF. Full variable domain (outside the CDR3, taken from reference TRBV5-1 and TRBJ1-2): KAGVTQTPRYLIKTRGQQVTLSCSPISGHRSVSWYQQTPGQGLQFLFEYFSETQRNKGNFPGRFSGRQFSNSRSEMNVSTLELGDSALYLCASRRLDSGVAGYGYTFGSGTRLTVV.

The gene calls are TRBV4-1 and TRBJ1-2; D not certain. CDR3 length: 15 amino acids. The germline CDR1 and CDR2 sequences are MGHRA and YSYEKL. The germline V and J ends were trimmed by 6 bases and 0 bases, with 14 bases remaining between them. The chain's CDR3 is CASSSPGGTNYGYTF. CDR3 coding DNA: TGCGCCAGCAGTTCCCCGGGTGGTACTAACTATGGCTACACCTTC.

This chain connects TRBV19 to TRBJ2-6; TRBD1 agrees at 9 bases. Looked up from germline, CDR1 is LNHDA and CDR2 is SQIVND (reference sequence). The CDR3 has 16 amino acids. Trimming took 8 bases from V and 2 from J; bases not matched to a gene: 7. The CDR3 reads CASGRTGATGANVLTF. The CDR3 DNA reads as TGTGCCAGTGGGCGGACAGGGGCCACTGGGGCCAACGTCCTGACTTTC.

This clone was found once. The chain joins TRBV7-2 to TRBJ2-2, with 11 bases aligning to TRBD2. This CDR3 is 16 amino acids long. The germline V gene has CDR1 SGHTA and CDR2 FQGNSA. Unmatched junction bases numbered 2, after V lost 0 bases and J lost 5 bases. CDR3 protein: CASSLAPSGGTGELFF. CDR3 in DNA: TGTGCCAGCAGCTTAGCCCCTAGCGGGGGGACCGGGGAGCTGTTTTTT.